This T cell receptor beta chain was obtained from a study of blood T cell repertoires in COVID-19. At the level of the study: The origin of the acute and convalescent COVID-19 samples was the United States, Italy and Spain. PBMCs, B-cell-depleted T cells, or T cells provided the cDNA or gDNA that made up the material.

Individuals drawn from 20 to 30 US areas were roughly 18 to 89 years old. V dropped 5 bases and J dropped 8 bases, with 15 bases sitting between them. The CDR3 covers 13 residues. Germline lookup yields CDR1 LNHDA and CDR2 SQIVND (reference sequence). Methods used by the authors: Amplifying reference gene primers gave estimates of nucleated cell counts. The method was immunoSEQ multiplex PCR; TCRdb's version includes in-frame clones alone and lacks a portion of them. V, J and clone size derive from that table, while D and trimming were established from the DNA sequence. This repertoire shows a few hundred thousand clones, less than 85% found once; its top ten account for approximately 19%.

The TCR originated in a man aged 35 to 55 who had recovered from COVID-19. The rearrangement links TRBV19 to TRBJ1-2, with D unclear. The sample was PBMCs or T cells enriched from blood (not recorded which). The CDR3 DNA follows: TGTGCCAGTAGTCCGGAGGGTCGTTCGGGCTACACCTTC. Translating gives CASSPEGRSGYTF. The whole variable domain, filled in from reference TRBV19 and TRBJ1-2, reads DGGITQSPKYLFRKEGQNVTLSCEQNLNHDAMYWYRQDPGQGLRLIYYSQIVNDFQKGDIAEGYSVSREKKESFPLTVTSAQKNPTAFYLCASSPEGRSGYTFGSGTRLTVV.